Shown below are 25 T cell receptor beta chains from a single sample sequenced in a study of blood T cells in healthy people across ages. Using a J-beta primer mix together with a sample-barcoded 5' primer, a second PCR was run for roughly 7 to 12 cycles. TCRdb re-called the 5' RACE reads with MiXCR, one entry per CDR3 protein. The sample includes about 1 million distinct CDR3 sequences, over 35% of them seen just once. The sequencing input was blood. The receptors stem from an older woman in good health.

The rearrangement links TRBV12-3 or TRBV12-4 to TRBJ1-2, with a possible D match to TRBD1 (6 bases). This CDR3 comprises 14 residues. The V end lost 6 bases, the J end lost 4 bases, and 15 bases lay between the germline ends. CDR3: CASSSRGGIYGYTF. The CDR3 nucleotides are TGTGCCAGCAGCTCTCGAGGGGGAATCTATGGCTACACCTTC.

Notes on this clonotype: At one of its ends the junction is not consistent with the germline gene, which may arise from a read error. The V call is TRBV11-1, the J call TRBJ2-7, with a weak D call TRBD1 (5 bases). The germline CDR1 and CDR2 sequences are SGHAT and FQDESV (reference sequence). The CDR3 totals 13 residues. Here the CDR3 reads CASSRDRSYKQYF. Here the CDR3 DNA reads TGTGCCAGCAGCCGAGACAGATCCTACAAGCAGTACTTC.

The rearrangement links TRBV7-3 to TRBJ2-7; D may be TRBD1 (6 bases). Trimming cost V 5 bases and J 5 bases, with 10 bases left between them. The CDR3 runs 12 residues. Germline V gene data show CDR1 as SGHTA and CDR2 as FQGTGA. The CDR3 DNA is TGTGCCAGCAGCCCCGGGGACAACGAGCAGTACTTC. Translated, it gives CASSPGDNEQYF.

V and J are TRBV28 and TRBJ2-5; D is uncertain. Germline V gene data show CDR1 as MDHEN and CDR2 as SYDVKM. There are 13 residues in the CDR3. Trimming cost V 5 bases and J 7 bases, with 14 bases left between them. The CDR3, as DNA: TGTGCCAGCAGTGTAAATCCCCTAGGGACCCAGTACTTC. Protein product: CASSVNPLGTQYF. Full variable domain (missing parts from reference TRBV28 and TRBJ2-5): DVKVTQSSRYLVKRTGEKVFLECVQDMDHENMFWYRQDPGLGLRLIYFSYDVKMKEKGDIPEGYSVSREKKERFSLILESASTNQTSMYLCASSVNPLGTQYFGPGTRLLVL.

This clonotype was detected many times. This sequence joins TRBV10-3 and TRBJ1-5, with D uncertain. CDR3 length: 12 residues. Trimming removed 6 bases from V and 2 bases from J, with 5 bases in between. Germline V gene sequence: CDR1 ENHRY, CDR2 SYGVKD. The CDR3 loop reads CAIRDGNQPQHF. CDR3 bases: TGTGCCATCAGGGACGGCAATCAGCCCCAGCATTTT.

V and J are TRBV9 and TRBJ2-3, with TRBD2 matching over 15 bases. The CDR3 covers 17 residues. V was clipped by 4 bases and J by 7 bases; unmatched bases: 10. Germline V gives CDR1 SGDLS, CDR2 YYNGEE. CDR3 in DNA: TGTGCCAGCAGCCGCTCGGGACTAGCGGGAGGTGGGAATACGCAGTATTTT. Its protein product is CASSRSGLAGGGNTQYF.

This sequence joins TRBV7-3 and TRBJ2-2; D uncertain. This CDR3 is 16 amino acids long. Trimming shortened V by 1 base and J by 0 bases, and 9 bases separated the two germline ends. Germline V gene sequence: CDR1 SGHTA, CDR2 FQGTGA. In nucleotides, the CDR3 is TGTGCCAGCAGCTTAATACCGGTAACGAACACCGGGGAGCTGTTTTTT. Translated, it gives CASSLIPVTNTGELFF.

This clonotype was counted a few times. V and J are TRBV6-6 and TRBJ2-7; 7 nucleotides match TRBD2. Germline V gives CDR1 MNHNY, CDR2 SVGAGI (reference sequence). The CDR3 extends over 15 amino acids. V lost 0 bases to trimming and J lost 6 bases; unmatched junction nucleotides: 8. CDR3 in DNA: TGTGCCAGCAGTTACTCCGCGGCGGGGGTAGGCGAGCAGTACTTC. This codes for CASSYSAAGVGEQYF.

The chain carries TRBV14 and TRBJ2-4; no reliable D call. Looked up from germline, CDR1 is SGHDN and CDR2 is FVKESK. V gave up 0 bases and J gave up 0 bases, with 9 bases separating them. This CDR3 spans 16 amino acids. The DNA of the CDR3 is TGTGCCAGCAGCCAAGATTCAGTCTTAGCCAAAAACATTCAGTACTTC. Its protein is CASSQDSVLAKNIQYF.

This chain connects TRBV7-6 to TRBJ2-5; tentatively, D is TRBD1 (5 bases). V shed 4 bases and J shed 5 bases, with 14 bases lying between them. The CDR3 contains 14 residues. The germline V gene has CDR1 SGHVS and CDR2 FNYEAQ. CDR3 sequence: CASSSMGPLETQYF. The CDR3 DNA reads as TGTGCCAGCAGCTCCATGGGGCCACTGGAGACCCAGTACTTC.

This clonotype was observed a handful of times. The chain carries TRBV5-5 and TRBJ2-3; D is unresolved. CDR3 length: 14 amino acids. Per germline, CDR1 SGHKS and CDR2 YYEKEE (reference sequence). Deletions cut 4 bases from V and 2 bases from J, with 11 bases between. The DNA for the CDR3 is TGTGCCAGCAGCCCCCCAGACCCCACAGATACGCAGTATTTT. It codes for CASSPPDPTDTQYF.

The V and J genes are TRBV7-9 and TRBJ2-7; tentatively, D is TRBD2 (6 bases). The CDR3 covers 16 residues. The V end lost 2 bases, the J end lost 2 bases, and 16 bases lay between the germline ends. Germline CDR1 and CDR2: SEHNR and FQNEAQ (reference sequence). This chain's CDR3 is CASSLRGLAIPYEQYF. The CDR3 region has the DNA TGTGCCAGCAGCTTAAGAGGTCTAGCGATCCCCTACGAGCAGTACTTC.

The chain joins TRBV5-1 to TRBJ2-1; D is possibly TRBD1 (6 bases). This CDR3 spans 15 amino acids. V was trimmed by 4 bases and J by 5 bases, leaving 16 bases between them. The germline CDR1 and CDR2 sequences are SGHRS and YFSETQ. For the CDR3, the DNA is TGCGCCAGCAGCCCCGTGGACAGTGCAAACAATGAGCAGTTCTTC. Encoded protein: CASSPVDSANNEQFF.

In its sample, this clonotype was seen once. V is TRBV29-1 and J is TRBJ1-2; 8 bases are a match to TRBD1. J lost 11 bases, V lost 3 bases, and 17 bases had no gene match. Germline V gene sequence: CDR1 SQVTM, CDR2 ANQGSEA. The CDR3 is 15 amino acids. CDR3 loop: CSVEETDRASLGYTF. The CDR3 nucleotides are TGCAGCGTTGAGGAAACGGACAGGGCTTCCTTGGGGTACACCTTC.

Details on this clonotype: A single base separates this from a much larger clone, so it may be a read error. The rearrangement links TRBV10-1 to TRBJ2-5, with D unclear. The end of the DNA fits TRBJ2-7 better, so the J call may be wrong. This CDR3 has 13 residues. CDR1 is WNHNN, CDR2 SYGVQD, per germline (reference sequence). Here the CDR3 reads CASSVYLWGEQYF. Here the CDR3 DNA reads TGCGCCAGCAGTGTATACCTTTGGGGCGAGCAGTACTTC.

J is TRBJ2-2 and V is TRBV5-1; TRBD1 is a possible D gene (5 bases). Germline V gene sequence: CDR1 SGHRS, CDR2 YFSETQ. Trimming removed 1 base from V and 7 bases from J, with 11 bases in between. This CDR3 spans 14 amino acids. The CDR3 region is CASSLRGQFGELFF. The CDR3 DNA reads as TGCGCCAGCAGCTTGAGGGGTCAGTTCGGGGAGCTGTTTTTT.

CDR3 loop: CASSRPGRNEQFF. DNA of the CDR3: TGTGCCAGCAGCCGACCCGGACGGAATGAGCAGTTCTTC. This chain connects TRBV3-1 to TRBJ2-1, with D hard to call. Trimming took 4 bases from V and 7 from J, leaving 11 bases between them. CDR3 length: 13 amino acids. Germline CDR1 is LGHDT and CDR2 is YNNKEL (reference sequence).

The CDR3 coding sequence is TGTGCCAGCAGTCCGGGACAGATGTACGAGCAGTACTTC. The encoded protein is CASSPGQMYEQYF. The rearrangement links TRBV28 to TRBJ2-7, with 7 bases identical to TRBD1. Germline CDR1 is MDHEN and CDR2 is SYDVKM. V lost 5 bases to trimming and J lost 4 bases; unmatched junction nucleotides: 5. This CDR3 is 13 amino acids long.

In this sample, this clonotype turned up a few times. The V call is TRBV7-2, the J call TRBJ2-1, with TRBD1 as a possible D gene (5 bases). The CDR3 loop spans 14 amino acids. Trimming left V 8 bases short and J 12 bases short, with 23 bases between. In germline, CDR1 is SGHTA, CDR2 FQGNSA. DNA for the CDR3: TGTGCCAGCGGGGCGTTTCCCCCTAAGGATGGGCAGTTCTTC. Translation gives CASGAFPPKDGQFF.

This clonotype was counted a few times. The CDR3 loop reads CASSRLRTRHTDTQYF. In nucleotides, the CDR3 is TGTGCCAGCAGCCGACTGCGGACTCGACATACGGATACGCAGTATTTT. V usage is TRBV3-1 and J usage is TRBJ2-3, with a possible D match to TRBD2 (5 bases). The CDR3 extends over 16 amino acids. In germline, CDR1 is LGHDT, CDR2 YNNKEL (reference sequence). The V end lost 4 bases, the J end lost 6 bases, and 20 bases lay between the germline ends.

This chain joins TRBV29-1 and TRBJ1-2; perhaps TRBD1 as D (6 bases). The V gene lost 7 bases and the J gene lost 3 bases, with 12 bases spanning the gap. This CDR3 has 12 amino acids. Germline values: CDR1 SQVTM, CDR2 ANQGSEA. CDR3 loop: CSGYRVYYGYTF. The CDR3 nucleotides are TGCAGCGGATACAGGGTCTACTATGGCTACACCTTC. Full variable domain (missing parts from reference TRBV29-1 and TRBJ1-2): SAVISQKPSRDICQRGTSLTIQCQVDSQVTMMFWYRQQPGQSLTLIATANQGSEATYESGFVIDKFPISRPNLTFSTLTVSNMSPEDSSIYLCSGYRVYYGYTFGSGTRLTVV.

A few counts support this clonotype. The gene calls are TRBV20-1 and TRBJ2-7, with TRBD1 as a possible D gene (6 bases). The CDR3 is 12 residues long. Trimming shortened V by 4 bases and J by 4 bases, and 11 bases separated the two germline ends. The germline gives CDR1 DFQATT, CDR2 SNEGSKA (reference sequence). The chain's CDR3 is CSANKQGYEQYF. Here the CDR3 DNA reads TGCAGTGCTAATAAACAGGGTTACGAGCAGTACTTC.

The V gene is TRBV12-3 or TRBV12-4, the J gene TRBJ1-2; possibly TRBD1 for D (5 bases). This CDR3 spans 17 amino acids. Trimming left V 7 bases short and J 7 bases short, with 28 bases between. CDR3: CASTAGPKGNFLGGYTF. The CDR3 nucleotides read TGTGCCAGCACTGCGGGGCCTAAAGGGAACTTTCTGGGTGGCTACACCTTC.

This clonotype turned up a few times. The V call is TRBV20-1, the J call TRBJ2-3; maybe TRBD1 (5 bases). Germline V gene lookup returns CDR1 DFQATT and CDR2 SNEGSKA (reference sequence). V dropped 8 bases and J dropped 4 bases, with 22 bases sitting between them. The CDR3 is 15 residues long. CDR3 nucleotide sequence: TGCAGTAGTAACAATGGGCAGGGCATAGCAGATACGCAGTATTTT. Translation gives CSSNNGQGIADTQYF.

J is TRBJ2-7 and V is TRBV9, with 10 bases aligning to TRBD2. TRBJ2-5 explains the end of the DNA better; the J call may be wrong. The CDR3 contains 15 residues. Germline assignment: CDR1 SGDLS and CDR2 YYNGEE. The CDR3 reads CASSPSGRVVETQYF. The CDR3 DNA follows: TGTGCCAGCAGCCCCAGCGGGAGGGTCGTGGAGACCCAGTACTTC.